The 21 T cell receptor beta chains in this list originate from one sample, sequenced in a study of T cells expressing NK-cell markers. Reanalyzing the 5' RACE reads, TCRdb keeps one entry per CDR3 protein, without DNA. Its listing shows some 600,000 distinct CDR3 sequences. The specimen sequenced was blood T cells: a sorted CD56 or NKG2C T cell subset, CD4+ or CD8+ T cells, or bulk PBMC T cells (not recorded which). The receptors here all came from a man in his late teens or twenties in good health.

The chain recombines TRBV27 with TRBJ2-2; TCRdb's assignment of TRBD1 cannot be checked, as there is no DNA. In germline, CDR1 is MNHEY, CDR2 SMNVEV (reference sequence). This CDR3 has 15 residues. The CDR3 sequence is CASSLGQGFTGELFF.

The chain's CDR3 is CASSLGDRVSGEQFF. The chain combines TRBV5-1 with TRBJ2-1; absent DNA, TCRdb's TRBD1 call cannot be checked. CDR3 length: 15 residues. CDR1 is SGHRS, CDR2 YFSETQ, per germline.

The V and J genes are TRBV20-1 and TRBJ2-3; TCRdb indicates TRBD2, and absent DNA this call remains unverified. Germline V CDR1 and CDR2: DFQATT, SNEGSKA (reference sequence). The CDR3 covers 15 residues. The CDR3 sequence: CSGTGSGESTDTQYF.

The chain joins TRBV7-2 to TRBJ2-2; the TCRdb call, TRBD1, lacks DNA for checking. This CDR3 comprises 14 residues. The germline V gene encodes CDR1 SGHTA and CDR2 FQGNSA. CDR3 protein: CASSLGGRGGELFF.

This chain joins TRBV7-8 and TRBJ2-1; TCRdb designates TRBD2, a call that cannot be tested without DNA. CDR3 size: 15 residues. Germline CDR1 reads SGHVS; CDR2 reads FQNEAQ. The CDR3 spells CASSPRRRGDNEQFF.

V gene TRBV30 combines with J gene TRBJ2-1; with no DNA, the TCRdb D assignment of TRBD1 cannot be verified. The CDR3 runs 12 residues. Per germline, CDR1 GTSNPN and CDR2 SVGIG (reference sequence). CDR3 amino acids: CAWGQGYNEQFF.

The chain couples TRBV7-2 to TRBJ2-3; TCRdb names TRBD2, which stays unverified in the absence of DNA. Germline V lookup: CDR1 SGHTA, CDR2 FQGNSA. This CDR3 region has 17 residues. The chain's CDR3 is CASSPGLAGVGSDTQYF.

The rearrangement links TRBV7-2 to TRBJ2-3; without DNA, the TCRdb call of TRBD2 cannot be checked. This CDR3 region has 16 residues. The germline gives CDR1 SGHTA, CDR2 FQGNSA. The CDR3 reads CASSPLWGISTDTQYF. Looking up the rest from reference TRBV7-2 and TRBJ2-3 gives the full variable domain: GAGVSQSPSNKVTEKGKDVELRCDPISGHTALYWYRQSLGQGLEFLIYFQGNSAPDKSGLPSDRFSAERTGGSVSTLTIQRTQQEDSAVYLCASSPLWGISTDTQYFGPGTRLTVL.

The chain combines TRBV6-5 with TRBJ1-1; TCRdb selects TRBD1, and the lack of DNA leaves this call unchecked. Germline V CDR1 and CDR2: MNHEY, SVGAGI. The CDR3 runs 12 residues. This chain's CDR3 is CASSPPSAYLFF.

The rearrangement joins TRBV25-1 to TRBJ1-6; TCRdb outputs TRBD1, but without DNA this stays unchecked. The CDR3 contains 16 residues. CDR1 is MGHDK and CDR2 is SYGVNS in the germline V gene. CDR3 loop: CASSEYSQGGNSPLHF.

The chain employs TRBV5-1 and TRBJ1-1; TCRdb's D call, TRBD1, is unchecked because there is no DNA. The germline V gene has CDR1 SGHRS and CDR2 YFSETQ. The CDR3 spans 13 residues. The CDR3 protein is CASSLAGQGTAFF.

The CDR3 sequence is CASSTWTSGNTDTQYF. This chain uses TRBV4-3 with TRBJ2-3; TCRdb's D call of TRBD2 is untestable without DNA. Germline V lookup: CDR1 LGHNA, CDR2 YSLEER. The CDR3 extends over 16 amino acids.

The V and J genes are TRBV29-1 and TRBJ1-1. Germline V CDR1 and CDR2: SQVTM, ANQGSEA. The CDR3 has 13 residues. This chain's CDR3 is CSARLPGNTEAFF.

V gene TRBV7-6 combines with J gene TRBJ1-4; TCRdb names TRBD1, which stays unverified in the absence of DNA. CDR3 length: 14 amino acids. In germline, CDR1 is SGHVS, CDR2 FNYEAQ. Here the CDR3 reads CASSLVRGAPELFF.

The chain recombines TRBV20-1 with TRBJ2-4; TCRdb's D call, TRBD2, is unchecked because there is no DNA. Germline CDR1 is DFQATT and CDR2 is SNEGSKA (reference sequence). This CDR3 comprises 14 residues. The CDR3 is CSARETTRYHIQYF.

The V gene is TRBV5-1, the J gene TRBJ2-1; lacking DNA, the TRBD2 call made by TCRdb goes unchecked. This CDR3 spans 17 amino acids. Germline V lookup: CDR1 SGHRS, CDR2 YFSETQ. This CDR3 reads CASSPLPTSGVINEQFF.

The V and J genes are TRBV20-1 and TRBJ2-1; TCRdb selects TRBD1, and the lack of DNA leaves this call unchecked. This CDR3 has 15 residues. CDR1 DFQATT and CDR2 SNEGSKA come from the germline V gene (reference sequence). CDR3 in amino acids: CSARDASGGYNEQFF.

This chain connects TRBV12-3 or TRBV12-4 to TRBJ2-2; TCRdb lists TRBD1, though no DNA is available to test this call. CDR3 length: 15 amino acids. CDR3 loop: CASSPGDRVVGELFF.

The chain links TRBV11-2 to TRBJ2-3; TCRdb's assignment of TRBD1 cannot be checked, as there is no DNA. The germline V gene has CDR1 SGHAT and CDR2 FQNNGV. The CDR3 runs to 15 residues. CDR3 region: CASSHYQDNTDTQYF.

The J gene is TRBJ1-3, the V gene TRBV7-2; TCRdb's assignment of TRBD1 cannot be checked, as there is no DNA. Germline CDR1 reads SGHTA; CDR2 reads FQGNSA. CDR3 length: 14 residues. CDR3 loop: CASYHRAPGNTIYF. The complete variable domain, with remaining parts taken from reference TRBV7-2 and TRBJ1-3, reads GAGVSQSPSNKVTEKGKDVELRCDPISGHTALYWYRQSLGQGLEFLIYFQGNSAPDKSGLPSDRFSAERTGGSVSTLTIQRTQQEDSAVYLCASYHRAPGNTIYFGEGSWLTVV.

The CDR3 reads CASSLGLDNTGELFF. This chain connects TRBV5-1 to TRBJ2-2. The CDR3 has 15 amino acids. Per the germline V gene, CDR1 is SGHRS and CDR2 is YFSETQ. Together with reference TRBV5-1 and TRBJ2-2, the CDR3 gives the full variable domain: KAGVTQTPRYLIKTRGQQVTLSCSPISGHRSVSWYQQTPGQGLQFLFEYFSETQRNKGNFPGRFSGRQFSNSRSEMNVSTLELGDSALYLCASSLGLDNTGELFFGEGSRLTVL.